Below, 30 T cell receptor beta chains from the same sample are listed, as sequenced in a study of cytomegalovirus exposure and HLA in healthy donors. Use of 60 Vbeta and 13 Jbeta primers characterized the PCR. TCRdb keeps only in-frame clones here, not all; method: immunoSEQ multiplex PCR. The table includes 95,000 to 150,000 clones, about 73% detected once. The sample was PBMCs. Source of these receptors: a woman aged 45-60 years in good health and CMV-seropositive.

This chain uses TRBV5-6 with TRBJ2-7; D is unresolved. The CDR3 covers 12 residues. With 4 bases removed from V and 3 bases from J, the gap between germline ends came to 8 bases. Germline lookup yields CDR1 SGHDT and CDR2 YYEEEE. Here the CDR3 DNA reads TGTGCCAGCAGCGAAACAGACTACGAGCAGTACTTC. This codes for CASSETDYEQYF. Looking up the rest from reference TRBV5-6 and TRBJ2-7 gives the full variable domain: DAGVTQSPTHLIKTRGQQVTLRCSPKSGHDTVSWYQQALGQGPQFIFQYYEEEERQRGNFPDRFSGHQFPNYSSELNVNALLLGDSALYLCASSETDYEQYFGPGTRLTVT.

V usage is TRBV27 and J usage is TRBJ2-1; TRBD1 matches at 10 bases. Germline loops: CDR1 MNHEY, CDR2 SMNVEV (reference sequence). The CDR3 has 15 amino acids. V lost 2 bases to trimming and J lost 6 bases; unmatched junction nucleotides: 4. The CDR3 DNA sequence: TGTGCCAGCAGTTTAGACAGGGGGCTGACCAATGAGCAGTTCTTC. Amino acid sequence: CASSLDRGLTNEQFF.

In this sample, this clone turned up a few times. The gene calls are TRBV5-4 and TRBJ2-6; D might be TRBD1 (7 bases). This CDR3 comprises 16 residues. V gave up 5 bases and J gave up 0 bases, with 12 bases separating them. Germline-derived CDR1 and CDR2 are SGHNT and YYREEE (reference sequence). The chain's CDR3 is CASRAGGPSGANVLTF. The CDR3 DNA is TGTGCCAGCAGGGCAGGGGGGCCCTCTGGGGCCAACGTCCTGACTTTC.

The CDR3 reads CASSEGGLAKNIQYF. CDR3 DNA sequence: TGTGCCAGCAGTGAAGGCGGTCTAGCCAAAAACATTCAGTACTTC. The chain is built from TRBV2 and TRBJ2-4; D ambiguous. Germline CDR1 is SNHLY and CDR2 is FYNNEI. The CDR3 totals 15 residues. The germline V and J ends were trimmed by 1 base and 0 bases, with 7 bases remaining between them.

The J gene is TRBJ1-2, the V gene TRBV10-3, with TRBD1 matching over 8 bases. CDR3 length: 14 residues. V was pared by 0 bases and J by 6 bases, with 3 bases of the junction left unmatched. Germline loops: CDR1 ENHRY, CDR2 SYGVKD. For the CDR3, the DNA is TGTGCCATCAGTGAGTCGTCAGGGGGCAATGGCTACACCTTC. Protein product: CAISESSGGNGYTF.

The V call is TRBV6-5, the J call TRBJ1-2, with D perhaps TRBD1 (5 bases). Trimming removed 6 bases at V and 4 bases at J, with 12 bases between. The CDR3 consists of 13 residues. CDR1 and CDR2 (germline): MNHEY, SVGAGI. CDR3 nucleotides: TGTGCCAGCAGACGTCCGACAGTCTATGGCTACACCTTC. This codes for CASRRPTVYGYTF.

The CDR3 sequence: CASSLGSGTSGGPVVQYF. The CDR3 nucleotides are TGCGCCAGCAGCTTGGGTTCCGGGACTAGCGGGGGCCCCGTGGTCCAGTACTTC. This chain connects TRBV5-1 to TRBJ2-5, with 14 bases lining up with TRBD2. The CDR3 sequence is 18 residues long. J was trimmed by 10 bases and V by 0 bases; bases with no gene match: 14. The germline gives CDR1 SGHRS, CDR2 YFSETQ.

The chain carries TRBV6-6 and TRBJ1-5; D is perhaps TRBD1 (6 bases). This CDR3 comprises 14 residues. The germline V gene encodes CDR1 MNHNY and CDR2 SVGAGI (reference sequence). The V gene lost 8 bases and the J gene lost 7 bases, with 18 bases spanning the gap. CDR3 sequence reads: CASSQTGGRQPQHF. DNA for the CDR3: TGTGCCAGCTCCCAGACGGGGGGCAGGCAGCCCCAGCATTTT.

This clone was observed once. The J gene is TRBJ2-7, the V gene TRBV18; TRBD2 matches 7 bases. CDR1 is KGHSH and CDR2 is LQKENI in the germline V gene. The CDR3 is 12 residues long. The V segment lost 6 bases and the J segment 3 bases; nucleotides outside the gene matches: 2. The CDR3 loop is CASSGRNYEQYF. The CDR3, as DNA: TGTGCCAGCTCCGGGAGGAACTACGAGCAGTACTTC.

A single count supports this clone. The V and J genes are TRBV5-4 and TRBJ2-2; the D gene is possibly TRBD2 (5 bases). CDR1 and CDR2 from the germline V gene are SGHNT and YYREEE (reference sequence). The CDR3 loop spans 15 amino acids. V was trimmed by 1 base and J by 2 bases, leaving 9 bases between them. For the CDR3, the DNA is TGTGCCAGCAGCTTGCTGGACTCAAACACCGGGGAGCTGTTTTTT. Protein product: CASSLLDSNTGELFF.

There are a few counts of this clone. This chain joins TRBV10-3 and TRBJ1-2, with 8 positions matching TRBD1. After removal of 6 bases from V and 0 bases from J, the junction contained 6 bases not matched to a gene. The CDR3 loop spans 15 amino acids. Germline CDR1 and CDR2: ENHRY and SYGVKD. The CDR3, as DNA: TGTGCCATCAGGACCGGGACAGGTCCTAACTATGGCTACACCTTC. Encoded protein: CAIRTGTGPNYGYTF.

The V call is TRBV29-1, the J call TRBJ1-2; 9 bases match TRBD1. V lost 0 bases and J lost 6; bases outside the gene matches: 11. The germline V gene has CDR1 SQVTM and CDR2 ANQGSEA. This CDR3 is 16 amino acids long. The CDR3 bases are TGCAGCGTTGAAGATCCCCGGGACAGGGTGTCTGATGGCTACACCTTC. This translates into CSVEDPRDRVSDGYTF.

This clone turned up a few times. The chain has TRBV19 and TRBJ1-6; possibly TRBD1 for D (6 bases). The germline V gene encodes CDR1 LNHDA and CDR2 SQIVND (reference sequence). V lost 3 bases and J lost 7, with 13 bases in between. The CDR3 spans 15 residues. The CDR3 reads CASSIGRGTNSPLHF. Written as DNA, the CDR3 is TGTGCCAGTAGTATTGGCAGGGGAACCAATTCACCCCTCCACTTT.

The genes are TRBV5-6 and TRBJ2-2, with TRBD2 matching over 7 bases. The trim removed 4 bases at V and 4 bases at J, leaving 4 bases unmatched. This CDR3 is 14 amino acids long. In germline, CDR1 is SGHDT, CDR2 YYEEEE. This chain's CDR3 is CASSPGGITGELFF. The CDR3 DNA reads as TGTGCCAGCAGCCCCGGGGGGATCACCGGGGAGCTGTTTTTT. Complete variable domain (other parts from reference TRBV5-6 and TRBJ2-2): DAGVTQSPTHLIKTRGQQVTLRCSPKSGHDTVSWYQQALGQGPQFIFQYYEEEERQRGNFPDRFSGHQFPNYSSELNVNALLLGDSALYLCASSPGGITGELFFGEGSRLTVL.

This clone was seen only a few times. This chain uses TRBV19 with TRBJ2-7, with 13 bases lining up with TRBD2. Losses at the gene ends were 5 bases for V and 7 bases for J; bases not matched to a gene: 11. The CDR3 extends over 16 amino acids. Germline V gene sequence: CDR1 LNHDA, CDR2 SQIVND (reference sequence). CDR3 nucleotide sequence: TGTGCCAGTAGTTTGGTGACCGGGACTAGCGGGGAAGAGCAGTACTTC. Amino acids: CASSLVTGTSGEEQYF. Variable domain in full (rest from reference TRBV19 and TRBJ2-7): DGGITQSPKYLFRKEGQNVTLSCEQNLNHDAMYWYRQDPGQGLRLIYYSQIVNDFQKGDIAEGYSVSREKKESFPLTVTSAQKNPTAFYLCASSLVTGTSGEEQYFGPGTRLTVT.

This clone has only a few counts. CDR3 nucleotide sequence: TGTGCCAGCAGTCCCAGTTTACACACTGAAGCTTTCTTT. Protein: CASSPSLHTEAFF. The chain uses TRBV6-5 and TRBJ1-1; D call uncertain. The CDR3 length is 13 residues. Germline V gene lookup returns CDR1 MNHEY and CDR2 SVGAGI. V dropped 5 bases and J dropped 3 bases, with 10 bases sitting between them.

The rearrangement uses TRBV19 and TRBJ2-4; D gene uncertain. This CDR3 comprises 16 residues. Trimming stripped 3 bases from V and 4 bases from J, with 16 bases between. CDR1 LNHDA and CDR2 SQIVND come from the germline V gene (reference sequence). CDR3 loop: CASSILGPGLKNIQYF. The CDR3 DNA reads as TGTGCCAGTAGTATTCTAGGCCCCGGTTTAAAAAACATTCAGTACTTC.

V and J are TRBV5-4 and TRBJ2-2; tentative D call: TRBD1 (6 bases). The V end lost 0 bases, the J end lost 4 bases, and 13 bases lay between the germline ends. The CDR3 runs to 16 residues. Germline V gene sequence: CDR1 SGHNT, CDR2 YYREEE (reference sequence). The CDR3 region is CASSLALDSSTGELFF. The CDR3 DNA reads TGTGCCAGCAGCTTGGCCTTGGACAGCTCCACCGGGGAGCTGTTTTTT.

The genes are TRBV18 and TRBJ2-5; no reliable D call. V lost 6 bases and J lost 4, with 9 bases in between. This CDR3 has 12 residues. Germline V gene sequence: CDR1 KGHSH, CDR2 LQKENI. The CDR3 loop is CASSTRSETQYF. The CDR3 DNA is TGTGCCAGCTCCACGAGGTCAGAGACCCAGTACTTC.

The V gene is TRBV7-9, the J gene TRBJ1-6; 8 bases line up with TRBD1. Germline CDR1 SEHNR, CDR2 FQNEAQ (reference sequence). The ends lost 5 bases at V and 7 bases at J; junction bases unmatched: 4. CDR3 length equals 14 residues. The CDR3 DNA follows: TGTGCCAGCAGCCGACAGGGGTGGAATTCACCCCTCCACTTT. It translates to CASSRQGWNSPLHF.

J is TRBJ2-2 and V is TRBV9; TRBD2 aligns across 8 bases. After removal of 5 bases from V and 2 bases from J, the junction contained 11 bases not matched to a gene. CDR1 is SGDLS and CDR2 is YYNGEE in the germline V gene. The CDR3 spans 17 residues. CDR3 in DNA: TGTGCCAGCAGGGGCGGGGGGACCTCACTTAACACCGGGGAGCTGTTTTTT. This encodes CASRGGGTSLNTGELFF.

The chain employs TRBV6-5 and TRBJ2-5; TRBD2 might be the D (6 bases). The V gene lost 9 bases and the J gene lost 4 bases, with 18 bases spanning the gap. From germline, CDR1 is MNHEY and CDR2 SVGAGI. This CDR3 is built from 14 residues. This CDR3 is CASLKGGFPETQYF. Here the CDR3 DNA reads TGTGCCAGTCTAAAGGGAGGTTTTCCAGAGACCCAGTACTTC.

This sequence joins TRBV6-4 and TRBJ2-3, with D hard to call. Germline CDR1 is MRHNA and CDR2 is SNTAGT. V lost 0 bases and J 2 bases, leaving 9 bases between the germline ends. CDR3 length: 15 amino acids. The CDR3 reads CASSDSGSNTDTQYF. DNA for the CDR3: TGTGCCAGCAGTGACTCGGGCAGCAACACAGATACGCAGTATTTT.

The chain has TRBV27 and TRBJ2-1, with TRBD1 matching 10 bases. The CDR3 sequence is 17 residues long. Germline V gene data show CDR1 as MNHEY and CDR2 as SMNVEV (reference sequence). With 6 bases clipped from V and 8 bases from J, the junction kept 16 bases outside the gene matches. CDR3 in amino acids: CASRLLPGQGFVDEQFF. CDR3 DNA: TGTGCCAGCAGACTACTCCCGGGACAGGGGTTTGTCGATGAGCAGTTCTTC.

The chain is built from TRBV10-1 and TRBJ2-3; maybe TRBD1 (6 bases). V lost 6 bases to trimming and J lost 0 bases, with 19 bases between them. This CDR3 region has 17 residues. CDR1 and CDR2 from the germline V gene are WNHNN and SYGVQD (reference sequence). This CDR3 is CASSEDRLTSSTDTQYF. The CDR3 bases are TGCGCCAGCAGCGAAGACAGGTTGACCTCTAGCACAGATACGCAGTATTTT.

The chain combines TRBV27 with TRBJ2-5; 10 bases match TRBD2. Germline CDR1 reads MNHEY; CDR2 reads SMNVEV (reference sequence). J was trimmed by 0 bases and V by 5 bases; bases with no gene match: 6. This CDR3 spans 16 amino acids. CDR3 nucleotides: TGTGCCAGCAGTGACGCCGGGACTAGCGACCAAGAGACCCAGTACTTC. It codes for CASSDAGTSDQETQYF.

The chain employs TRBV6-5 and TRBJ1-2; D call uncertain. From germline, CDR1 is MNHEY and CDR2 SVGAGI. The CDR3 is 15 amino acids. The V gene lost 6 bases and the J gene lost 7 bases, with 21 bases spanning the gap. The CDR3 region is CASSELLIPTGGYTF. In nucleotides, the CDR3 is TGTGCCAGCAGCGAACTGCTCATACCGACGGGTGGCTACACCTTC.

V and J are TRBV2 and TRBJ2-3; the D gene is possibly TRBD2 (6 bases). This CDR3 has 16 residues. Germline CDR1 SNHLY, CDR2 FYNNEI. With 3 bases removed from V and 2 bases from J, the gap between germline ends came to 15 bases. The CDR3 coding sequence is TGTGCCAGCAGTGATTCCCGGGGCGGGGACACAGATACGCAGTATTTT. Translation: CASSDSRGGDTDTQYF.

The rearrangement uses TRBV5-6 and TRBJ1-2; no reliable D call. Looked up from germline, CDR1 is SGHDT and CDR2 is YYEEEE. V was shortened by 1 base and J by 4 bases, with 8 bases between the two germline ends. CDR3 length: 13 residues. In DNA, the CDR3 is TGTGCCAGCAGCTTGACGGTCGCCTATGGCTACACCTTC. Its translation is CASSLTVAYGYTF. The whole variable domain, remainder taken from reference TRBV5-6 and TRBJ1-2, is DAGVTQSPTHLIKTRGQQVTLRCSPKSGHDTVSWYQQALGQGPQFIFQYYEEEERQRGNFPDRFSGHQFPNYSSELNVNALLLGDSALYLCASSLTVAYGYTFGSGTRLTVV.

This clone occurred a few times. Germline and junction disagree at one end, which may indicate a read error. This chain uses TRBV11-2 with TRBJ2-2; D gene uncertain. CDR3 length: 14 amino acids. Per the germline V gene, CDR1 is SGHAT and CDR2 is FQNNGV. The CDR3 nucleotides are TGTGCCAGCAGCCTAGACAAGCCCACCGGGGAGCTGTTTTTT. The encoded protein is CASSLDKPTGELFF.